A single sample is the source of the 27 T cell receptor beta chains below, sequenced in a study of somatic mutations in cytotoxic T cells in rheumatoid arthritis. Assay: immunoSEQ multiplex PCR; the TCRdb copy retains only in-frame clones and omits some. The profile covers tens of thousands of clones, with about 84% appearing a single time and roughly 3.4% taken by the ten largest. The material sequenced was CD8+ T cells sorted from blood. These receptor sequences come from a man between 40 and 49 years old in good health.

CDR3 DNA sequence: TGTGCCAGCTCACCAGGGACAGGGGGCTACGAGCAGTACTTC. Translated: CASSPGTGGYEQYF. This chain uses TRBV18 with TRBJ2-7, with TRBD1 matching 11 bases. With 2 bases clipped from V and 3 bases from J, the junction kept 0 bases outside the gene matches. The CDR3 is 14 residues long. The germline gives CDR1 KGHSH, CDR2 LQKENI.

The gene calls are TRBV5-4 and TRBJ2-7, with 10 bases matching TRBD1. Germline-derived CDR1 and CDR2 are SGHNT and YYREEE (reference sequence). V lost 3 bases, J lost 2 bases, and 2 bases stayed unmatched. The CDR3 loop spans 14 amino acids. The CDR3 nucleotides are TGTGCCAGCAGCTGGGGGACAGGGGCCTACGAGCAGTACTTC. It is translated as CASSWGTGAYEQYF.

This chain links TRBV7-9 with TRBJ2-2, with 12 bases lining up with TRBD2. Per germline, CDR1 SEHNR and CDR2 FQNEAQ (reference sequence). V shed 4 bases and J 6 bases; nucleotides not matched to a gene: 3. This CDR3 has 15 residues. The CDR3 here is CASSSTSGRSGELFF. The CDR3 bases are TGTGCCAGCAGCTCTACTAGCGGGAGGTCCGGGGAGCTGTTTTTT.

The V call is TRBV30, the J call TRBJ2-1; D tentatively fits TRBD1 or TRBD2 (5 bases each). Trimming removed 0 bases at V and 2 bases at J, with 14 bases between. The CDR3 extends over 16 amino acids. The germline CDR1 and CDR2 sequences are GTSNPN and SVGIG (reference sequence). In DNA, the CDR3 is TGTGCCTGGAGTGTGGTTAGGGACCTGCCCTACAATGAGCAGTTCTTC. Its protein is CAWSVVRDLPYNEQFF.

The genes are TRBV30 and TRBJ1-2; D gene uncertain. The germline V and J ends were trimmed by 5 bases and 5 bases, with 12 bases remaining between them. From germline, CDR1 is GTSNPN and CDR2 SVGIG (reference sequence). This CDR3 has 12 amino acids. DNA of the CDR3: TGTGCCTGGTTCGCGGGAGGATATGGCTACACCTTC. The encoded protein is CAWFAGGYGYTF.

V and J are TRBV6-4 and TRBJ1-1; D not resolved. CDR3 size: 13 residues. V was shortened by 4 bases and J by 4 bases, with 10 bases between the two germline ends. Germline V gene lookup returns CDR1 MRHNA and CDR2 SNTAGT. This CDR3 reads CASSGREGTEAFF. For the CDR3, the DNA is TGTGCCAGCAGTGGTAGGGAAGGCACTGAAGCTTTCTTT.

The chain is built from TRBV6-5 and TRBJ2-7; TRBD2 matches 7 bases. The CDR3 runs 15 residues. The germline V gene encodes CDR1 MNHEY and CDR2 SVGAGI. Trimming at V came to 7 bases and at J to 5 bases, leaving 14 bases not matched to a gene. CDR3 sequence (DNA): TGTGCCAGCAACCCCCGCACGGGAGGCCGAGACGAGCAGTACTTC. Its protein product is CASNPRTGGRDEQYF.

The CDR3 nucleotides are TGTGCCAGCACCATACGGGAAGGGGCTAATGAAAAACTGTTTTTT. This codes for CASTIREGANEKLFF. The rearrangement uses TRBV6-7 and TRBJ1-4, with D possibly being TRBD1 (5 bases). TRBV6-7 has ORF status, its function being uncertain. Trimming shortened V by 7 bases and J by 3 bases, and 15 bases separated the two germline ends. This CDR3 contains 15 residues.

This chain uses TRBV4-3 with TRBJ2-6; 9 bases are shared with TRBD1. V lost 3 bases, J lost 2 bases, and 5 bases stayed unmatched. The CDR3 spans 17 residues. The V gene's germline CDR1 is LGHNA and CDR2 YSLEER. The CDR3 sequence: CASSQNTGGTGANVLTF. The CDR3, as DNA: TGCGCCAGCAGCCAGAATACAGGGGGCACTGGGGCCAACGTCCTGACTTTC.

The chain joins TRBV27 to TRBJ1-2; possibly TRBD1 for D (5 bases). CDR3 length equals 14 residues. Per the germline V gene, CDR1 is MNHEY and CDR2 is SMNVEV (reference sequence). V dropped 6 bases and J dropped 0 bases, with 11 bases sitting between them. The CDR3 region is CASSRTPPNYGYTF. The CDR3 coding sequence is TGTGCCAGCAGCCGGACACCGCCTAACTATGGCTACACCTTC.

The chain couples TRBV9 to TRBJ2-7; a possible D gene is TRBD1 (6 bases). V lost 4 bases, J lost 3 bases, and 14 bases lay in between. Germline CDR1 and CDR2: SGDLS and YYNGEE. CDR3 length: 14 residues. CDR3 residues: CASSIDTGNYEQYF. In DNA, the CDR3 is TGTGCCAGCAGCATCGACACAGGGAACTACGAGCAGTACTTC.

The chain carries TRBV27 and TRBJ2-7, with 9 bases matching TRBD2. V shed 4 bases, J shed 3 bases, and the junction held 4 bases outside the gene matches. CDR3 length equals 14 residues. Germline assignment: CDR1 MNHEY and CDR2 SMNVEV (reference sequence). This CDR3 reads CASSSGLALYEQYF. The CDR3 DNA reads as TGTGCCAGCAGTTCGGGACTAGCTCTCTACGAGCAGTACTTC.

The chain employs TRBV27 and TRBJ1-1, with TRBD1 identical over 10 bases. This CDR3 contains 15 residues. J was trimmed by 4 bases and V by 3 bases; bases with no gene match: 5. CDR1 and CDR2 (germline): MNHEY, SMNVEV (reference sequence). The DNA for the CDR3 is TGTGCCAGCAGTTTCTCGGGACAGGGGTCCACTGAAGCTTTCTTT. Its protein product is CASSFSGQGSTEAFF.

The sample holds one count of this clone. The chain couples TRBV28 to TRBJ2-7; D is perhaps TRBD2 (6 bases). The CDR3 is made up of 16 amino acids. Germline loops: CDR1 MDHEN, CDR2 SYDVKM. Trimming stripped 5 bases from V and 0 bases from J, with 17 bases between. The CDR3 coding sequence is TGTGCCAGCAGTCTCTCACCTAGCGACCTCTCCTACGAGCAGTACTTC. Amino acids: CASSLSPSDLSYEQYF.

The chain carries TRBV19 and TRBJ1-1, with unresolved D. The V and J ends lost 3 bases and 8 bases respectively, with 7 bases between them. The CDR3 sequence is 11 residues long. CDR1 is LNHDA and CDR2 is SQIVND in the germline V gene (reference sequence). CDR3 amino acids: CASSMPSEAFF. In nucleotides, the CDR3 is TGTGCCAGTAGTATGCCCTCAGAAGCTTTCTTT.

This rearrangement joins TRBV14 to TRBJ2-1; 8 bases line up with TRBD1. The V and J ends lost 0 bases and 6 bases, in that order; junction bases with no gene match: 10. The CDR3 runs to 17 residues. Germline V gene data show CDR1 as SGHDN and CDR2 as FVKESK. For the CDR3, the DNA is TGTGCCAGCAGCCAAGATTGGGGGACAGGTCTGACCAATGAGCAGTTCTTC. Its translation: CASSQDWGTGLTNEQFF.

The V and J genes are TRBV28 and TRBJ1-5, with D maybe TRBD1 (6 bases). This CDR3 region has 15 residues. Looked up from germline, CDR1 is MDHEN and CDR2 is SYDVKM. V lost 6 bases and J 7 bases, leaving 19 bases between the germline ends. CDR3 DNA: TGTGCCAGCAGCAAAACAGGGTCCTTATGGCAGCCCCAGCATTTT. This encodes CASSKTGSLWQPQHF.

The chain couples TRBV19 to TRBJ2-1, with 9 bases identical to TRBD1. The CDR3 extends over 15 amino acids. The ends lost 6 bases at V and 0 bases at J; junction bases unmatched: 3. Germline CDR1 LNHDA, CDR2 SQIVND (reference sequence). The CDR3 DNA reads as TGTGCCAGTAGATCGACAGGGGGCTCCTACAATGAGCAGTTCTTC. This codes for CASRSTGGSYNEQFF. The whole variable domain, filled in from reference TRBV19 and TRBJ2-1, reads DGGITQSPKYLFRKEGQNVTLSCEQNLNHDAMYWYRQDPGQGLRLIYYSQIVNDFQKGDIAEGYSVSREKKESFPLTVTSAQKNPTAFYLCASRSTGGSYNEQFFGPGTRLTVL.

The chain is built from TRBV4-1 and TRBJ2-7, with 8 positions matching TRBD1. After removal of 9 bases from V and 7 bases from J, the junction contained 17 bases not matched to a gene. This CDR3 spans 15 amino acids. Germline CDR1 is MGHRA and CDR2 is YSYEKL. The CDR3 protein is CASKEDRQGAGEQYF. CDR3 nucleotide sequence: TGCGCCAGTAAAGAAGATCGCCAGGGGGCTGGAGAGCAGTACTTC.

The chain carries TRBV2 and TRBJ1-5; the match to TRBD1 covers 7 bases. The V and J ends lost 6 bases and 0 bases, in that order; junction bases with no gene match: 8. The germline V gene encodes CDR1 SNHLY and CDR2 FYNNEI. The CDR3 runs 16 residues. CDR3 in amino acids: CASSRGDSNSNQPQHF. CDR3 DNA: TGTGCCAGCAGCCGCGGGGACAGTAATAGCAATCAGCCCCAGCATTTT.

The chain combines TRBV27 with TRBJ2-7; 8 positions match TRBD1. The CDR3 contains 15 residues. Germline V gene data show CDR1 as MNHEY and CDR2 as SMNVEV (reference sequence). J was trimmed by 0 bases and V by 5 bases; bases with no gene match: 6. The CDR3: CASSTRQGISYEQYF. The CDR3 DNA reads as TGTGCCAGCAGTACCCGACAGGGGATCTCCTACGAGCAGTACTTC.

This sequence joins TRBV2 and TRBJ1-2, with D perhaps matching TRBD1 (5 bases). Germline CDR1 and CDR2: SNHLY and FYNNEI. With 6 bases removed from V and 4 bases from J, the gap between germline ends came to 9 bases. This CDR3 is built from 12 residues. DNA of the CDR3: TGTGCCAGCAGGCAGGGAGTCTATGGCTACACCTTC. As protein: CASRQGVYGYTF.

V and J are TRBV2 and TRBJ2-7, with 8 bases that match TRBD1. The CDR3 extends over 14 amino acids. Germline lookup yields CDR1 SNHLY and CDR2 FYNNEI. V lost 3 bases to trimming and J lost 5 bases; unmatched junction nucleotides: 6. This CDR3 reads CASSDGQGADEQYF. The CDR3 bases are TGTGCCAGCAGTGATGGGCAGGGGGCCGACGAGCAGTACTTC.

The CDR3 DNA follows: TGTGCCAGCAGTCGGCCAACAGGGGGAGATGGCTACACCTTC. This gives the protein CASSRPTGGDGYTF. This sequence joins TRBV28 and TRBJ1-2; TRBD1 aligns across 8 bases. The trim removed 5 bases at V and 6 bases at J, leaving 8 bases unmatched. The germline V gene has CDR1 MDHEN and CDR2 SYDVKM. The length of the CDR3 is 14 residues.

The chain employs TRBV2 and TRBJ1-5; no reliable D call. The V end lost 10 bases, the J end lost 7 bases, and 17 bases lay between the germline ends. The germline V gene encodes CDR1 SNHLY and CDR2 FYNNEI. The CDR3 length is 13 residues. For the CDR3, the DNA is TGTGCCAAGGGCCCAACGGAAGGCCAGCCCCAGCATTTT. The encoded protein is CAKGPTEGQPQHF.

The V and J genes are TRBV28 and TRBJ2-5, with 9 positions matching TRBD1. The CDR3 loop spans 17 amino acids. The trim removed 3 bases at V and 2 bases at J, leaving 10 bases unmatched. Germline V lookup: CDR1 MDHEN, CDR2 SYDVKM. In DNA form, the CDR3 reads TGTGCCAGCAGTTTCACTCCGGGACAGGGAATTCAAGAGACCCAGTACTTC. Protein product: CASSFTPGQGIQETQYF. Combining the CDR3 with reference TRBV28 and TRBJ2-5 gives the whole variable domain DVKVTQSSRYLVKRTGEKVFLECVQDMDHENMFWYRQDPGLGLRLIYFSYDVKMKEKGDIPEGYSVSREKKERFSLILESASTNQTSMYLCASSFTPGQGIQETQYFGPGTRLLVL.

This clone was detected only a few times. This rearrangement joins TRBV25-1 to TRBJ2-2; tentatively, D is TRBD1 (6 bases). Between the trimmed V and J ends, which lost 4 bases and 4 bases, there was a span of 10 bases. CDR3 length: 14 amino acids. Germline V lookup: CDR1 MGHDK, CDR2 SYGVNS. The CDR3 here is CASSAYRATGELFF. The CDR3 DNA reads TGTGCCAGCAGTGCATACAGGGCCACCGGGGAGCTGTTTTTT. Combining the CDR3 with reference TRBV25-1 and TRBJ2-2 gives the whole variable domain EADIYQTPRYLVIGTGKKITLECSQTMGHDKMYWYQQDPGMELHLIHYSYGVNSTEKGDLSSESTVSRIRTEHFPLTLESARPSHTSQYLCASSAYRATGELFFGEGSRLTVL.